This entry features one T cell receptor (beta chain) sequence. This entry comes from a study of OX40 agonist ivuxolimab in advanced cancers. Study overall: Intravenous ivuxolimab was administered to patients every 2 weeks at 0.01 to 10 mg/kg.

Sequencing used immunoSEQ multiplex PCR; TCRdb keeps in-frame clones, though not all of them. The table records approximately 60,000 clones, approximately 90% of them present only once. Germline V gives CDR1 SEHNR, CDR2 FQNEAQ (reference sequence). This CDR3 has 12 residues. Trimming took off 1 base at V and 4 bases at J, with 3 bases between the two ends. Drawing of blood for sampling happened at baseline, at cycle 4 day 1, and at cycle 7 day 1. The source material was CD4+ or CD8+ T cells sorted from blood, sampled in a trial of the OX40 agonist ivuxolimab. V and J are TRBV7-9 and TRBJ2-3, with D unclear. The clonotype originates from an adult with an advanced solid tumor such as melanoma, head and neck, liver or kidney cancer. This CDR3 is CASSLDADTQYF. CDR3 DNA sequence: TGTGCCAGCAGCTTAGACGCAGATACGCAGTATTTT.